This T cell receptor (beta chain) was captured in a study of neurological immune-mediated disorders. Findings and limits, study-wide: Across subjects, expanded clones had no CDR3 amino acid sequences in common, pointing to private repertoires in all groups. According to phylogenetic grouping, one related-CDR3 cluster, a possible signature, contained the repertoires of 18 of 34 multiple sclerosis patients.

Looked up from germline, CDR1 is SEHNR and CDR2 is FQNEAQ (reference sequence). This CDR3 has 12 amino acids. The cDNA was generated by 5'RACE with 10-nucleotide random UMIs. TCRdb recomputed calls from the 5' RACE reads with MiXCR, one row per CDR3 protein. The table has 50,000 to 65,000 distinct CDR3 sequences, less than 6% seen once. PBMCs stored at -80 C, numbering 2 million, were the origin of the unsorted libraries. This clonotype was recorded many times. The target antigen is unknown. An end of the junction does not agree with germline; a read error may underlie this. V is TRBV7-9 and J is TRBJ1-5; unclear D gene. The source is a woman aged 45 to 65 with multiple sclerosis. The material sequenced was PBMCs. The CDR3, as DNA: TGTGCCAGCAGCCTCGGCAATCAGCCCCAGAATTTT. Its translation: CASSLGNQPQNF.